This T cell receptor (beta chain) was profiled in a study of a mutant IDH1 vaccine in newly diagnosed glioma (dated by TCRdb to the early 2020s). About the full investigation: Patients were given eight vaccinations, in weeks 1, 3, 5, 7, 11, 15, 19 and 23, which matched visits V03 through V10. In the chemotherapy-containing groups, vaccination started alongside temozolomide cycles, whereas in patients who had radiotherapy alone it started 4-6 weeks after radiotherapy. Of the roughly 34 treated patients, 62.5% were male and approximately 38% were female, and a mean age of 40.4 years was recorded. Before enrollment, patients had received standard therapy of radiotherapy alone, temozolomide alone, or radiochemotherapy with temozolomide; most received the combination. Peripheral blood was collected at six visits: V03 (baseline), V05, V07, V10, V12 and V13. Longitudinal TCRB deep sequencing was performed for some 25 treated patients wherever samples were available for exploratory analyses.

Trimming takes 3 bases from V and 3 bases from J, and the germline ends sit 6 bases apart. From the cysteine up to the phenylalanine, the CDR3 has a length of 12 residues. Only CDR3 DNA remains: 36 bases, in frame from the first base. Reading the germline V gene gives CDR1 MNHNS and CDR2 SASEGT. Receptor libraries were prepared by the immunoSEQ multiplex PCR assay. Rearranged TCR beta chain sequences were amplified with the hsTCRB Kit following the manufacturer's protocol. Sequencing of TCRB libraries was carried out on an Illumina MiSeq. Per the authors' processing: The kit vendor's proprietary platform handled demultiplexing, trimming and gene mapping. TCRdb's version of the immuneACCESS table is confined to in-frame rearrangements and falls short of the full clone set. An unresolved V gene accounts for under half of the shortfall where checked; the remainder is of unknown origin. V, J and clone size are those of that table, while D and trimming were read from the DNA. This sample has around 36,000 clones in its table, and 91% of those were observed once. The top ten constitute roughly 2.6% of the sample.

This specimen's time point label, per the study, means: week 5, during vaccination. Each vaccine dose, consisting of 300 ug of a 20-mer mutant IDH1 peptide in Montanide, was administered subcutaneously with topical imiquimod. The donors had newly diagnosed IDH1-mutant astrocytomas of WHO grade 3 or 4 that showed loss of nuclear ATRX. The samples were drawn from NOA16, a multicentre, single-arm, open-label phase I trial in Germany that tested a mutant IDH1 peptide vaccine in humans for the first time. Genomic DNA for TCRB sequencing was extracted from EDTA blood using the DNeasy Blood and Tissue Kit. The full study reports these points: Pseudoprogression appeared unrelated to alterations in the top peripheral T cell clonotypes detected by TCRB sequencing. PBMC samples for TCRB deep sequencing were selected based on availability. Vaccine-induced immune responses across multiple MHC alleles were detected in around 92% of patients. According to the authors, sample limitations meant that analyses of patient blood samples could not be reproduced.

To note about this clone: Its binding antigen is unknown. No clone much larger than this one lies a single base away; base qualities are absent.

The input for sequencing was PBMCs, taken from a glioma patient whose treatment included an IDH1 peptide vaccine. The chain joins TRBV6-1 to TRBJ2-7; the D gene assignment is ambiguous. The sequence was obtained from a man between 50 and 59 years old with glioma. The DNA is TGTGCCAGCAGTGATGTTTACTACGAGCAGTACTTC. Translated, it gives CASSDVYYEQYF.